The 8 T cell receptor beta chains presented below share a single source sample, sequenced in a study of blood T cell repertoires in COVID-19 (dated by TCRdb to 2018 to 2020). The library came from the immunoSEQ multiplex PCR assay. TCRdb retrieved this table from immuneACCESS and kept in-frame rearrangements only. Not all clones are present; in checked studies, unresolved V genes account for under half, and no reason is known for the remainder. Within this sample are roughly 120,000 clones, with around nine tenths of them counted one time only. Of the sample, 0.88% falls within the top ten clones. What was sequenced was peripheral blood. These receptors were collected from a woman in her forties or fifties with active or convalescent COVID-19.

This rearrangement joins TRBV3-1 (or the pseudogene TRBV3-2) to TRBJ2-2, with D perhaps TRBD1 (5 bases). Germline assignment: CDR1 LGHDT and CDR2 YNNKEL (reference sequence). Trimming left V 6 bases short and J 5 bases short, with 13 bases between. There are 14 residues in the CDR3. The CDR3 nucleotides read TGTGCCAGCAGAACCAGACAGTTGACCGGGGAGCTGTTTTTT. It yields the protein CASRTRQLTGELFF.

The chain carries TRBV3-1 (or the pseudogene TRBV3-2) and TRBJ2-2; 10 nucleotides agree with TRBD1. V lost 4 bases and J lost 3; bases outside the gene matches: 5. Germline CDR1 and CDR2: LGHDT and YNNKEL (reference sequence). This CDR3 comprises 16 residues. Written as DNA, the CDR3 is TGTGCCAGCAGCCTGGGGGACAGGGGCTACACCGGGGAGCTGTTTTTT. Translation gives CASSLGDRGYTGELFF.

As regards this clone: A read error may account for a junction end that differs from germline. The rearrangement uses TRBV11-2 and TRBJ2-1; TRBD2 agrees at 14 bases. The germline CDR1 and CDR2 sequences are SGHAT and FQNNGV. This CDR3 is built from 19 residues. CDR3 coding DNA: TGTGCCAGCAGCCCGGGGACTAGCGGGAGTCATTTCTCCCACAATGAGCAGTTCTTC. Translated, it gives CASSPGTSGSHFSHNEQFF.

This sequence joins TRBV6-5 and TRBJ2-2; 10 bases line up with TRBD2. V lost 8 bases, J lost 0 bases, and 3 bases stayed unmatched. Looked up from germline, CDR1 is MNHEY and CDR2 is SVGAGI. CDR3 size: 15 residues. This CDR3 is CASSSGSANTGELFF. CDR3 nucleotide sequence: TGTGCCAGCTCTAGCGGGAGCGCGAACACCGGGGAGCTGTTTTTT.

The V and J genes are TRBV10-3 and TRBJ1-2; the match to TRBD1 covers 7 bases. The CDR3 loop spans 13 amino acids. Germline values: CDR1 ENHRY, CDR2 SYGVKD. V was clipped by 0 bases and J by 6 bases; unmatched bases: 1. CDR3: CAISESRGNGYTF. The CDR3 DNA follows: TGTGCCATCAGTGAGTCCAGGGGGAATGGCTACACCTTC.

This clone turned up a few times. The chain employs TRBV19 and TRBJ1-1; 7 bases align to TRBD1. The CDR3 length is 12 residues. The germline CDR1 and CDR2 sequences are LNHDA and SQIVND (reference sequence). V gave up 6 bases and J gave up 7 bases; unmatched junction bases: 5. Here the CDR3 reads CASRQGENEAFF. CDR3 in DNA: TGTGCCAGTAGGCAGGGGGAGAATGAAGCTTTCTTT.

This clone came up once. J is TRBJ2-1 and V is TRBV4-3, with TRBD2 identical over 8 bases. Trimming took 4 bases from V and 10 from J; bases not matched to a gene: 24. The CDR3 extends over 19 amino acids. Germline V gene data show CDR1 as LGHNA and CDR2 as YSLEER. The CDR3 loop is CASSPKIPWEAGVFLEQFF. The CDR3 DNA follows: TGCGCCAGCAGCCCCAAGATCCCCTGGGAAGCGGGAGTATTTTTGGAGCAGTTCTTC.

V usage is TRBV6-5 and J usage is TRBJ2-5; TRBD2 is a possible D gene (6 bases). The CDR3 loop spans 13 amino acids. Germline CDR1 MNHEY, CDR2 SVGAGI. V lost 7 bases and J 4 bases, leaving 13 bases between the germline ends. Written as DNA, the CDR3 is TGTGCCAGCACTATACCGGGAGTAGAGACCCAGTACTTC. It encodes CASTIPGVETQYF.